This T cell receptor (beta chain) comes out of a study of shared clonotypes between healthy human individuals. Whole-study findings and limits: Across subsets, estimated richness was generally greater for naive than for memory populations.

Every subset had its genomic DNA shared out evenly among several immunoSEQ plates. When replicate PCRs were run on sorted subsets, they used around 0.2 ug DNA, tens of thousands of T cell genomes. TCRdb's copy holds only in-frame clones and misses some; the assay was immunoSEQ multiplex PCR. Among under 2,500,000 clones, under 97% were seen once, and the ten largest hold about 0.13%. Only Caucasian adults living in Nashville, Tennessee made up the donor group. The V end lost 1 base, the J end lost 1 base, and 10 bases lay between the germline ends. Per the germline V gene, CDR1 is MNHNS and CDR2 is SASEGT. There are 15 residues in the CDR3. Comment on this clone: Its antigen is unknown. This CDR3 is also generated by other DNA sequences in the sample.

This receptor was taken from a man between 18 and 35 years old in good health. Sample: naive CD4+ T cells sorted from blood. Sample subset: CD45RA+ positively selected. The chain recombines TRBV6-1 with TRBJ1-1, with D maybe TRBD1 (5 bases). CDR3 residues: CASSEGGTANTEAFF. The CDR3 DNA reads TGTGCCAGCAGTGAAGGGGGGACCGCGAACACTGAAGCTTTCTTT.